This entry describes one T cell receptor (beta chain). The data are from a study of blood T cell repertoires in COVID-19. In the study overall: T cells, B-cell-depleted T cells, or PBMCs supplied cDNA or gDNA.

V was shortened by 5 bases and J by 0 bases, with 10 bases between the two germline ends. The CDR3 is 14 amino acids. Germline CDR1 PRHDT, CDR2 FYEKMQ (reference sequence). Original methodology: The assay estimated nucleated cells by amplifying reference gene primers. Generated by immunoSEQ multiplex PCR, the TCRdb table keeps only in-frame clones and is missing some. V and J calls and clone size are copied from that table; D and trimming were computed from the DNA. Altogether about 88,000 clones are present, 90% to 95% being singletons, with the ten largest covering around 1.6%. Source material: peripheral blood. The rearrangement joins TRBV13 to TRBJ1-2; a possible D gene is TRBD1 (5 bases). The sequence was collected from a man in his 60s with acute or convalescent COVID-19. CDR3 nucleotide sequence: TGTGCCAGCAGCCTGGGACTGGCTAACTATGGCTACACCTTC. The encoded protein is CASSLGLANYGYTF. The complete variable domain, with remaining parts taken from reference TRBV13 and TRBJ1-2, reads AAGVIQSPRHLIKEKRETATLKCYPIPRHDTVYWYQQGPGQDPQFLISFYEKMQSDKGSIPDRFSAQQFSDYHSELNMSSLELGDSALYFCASSLGLANYGYTFGSGTRLTVV.